The 13 T cell receptor beta chains in this list originate from one sample, sequenced in a study of blood T cell repertoires in COVID-19. The data were produced by immunoSEQ multiplex PCR, yet TCRdb's version contains in-frame clones alone and is incomplete. The sample includes approximately 380,000 clones, more than 75% seen only once; the top ten take roughly 1.2%. The source material was PBMCs or T cells enriched from blood (not recorded which). The receptors shown here come from a young woman who had recovered from COVID-19.

V is TRBV9 and J is TRBJ1-6; 8 bases match TRBD1. CDR1 and CDR2 (germline): SGDLS, YYNGEE. This CDR3 has 14 amino acids. The V gene end was trimmed by 4 bases and the J gene end by 7 bases; junction bases not matched to a gene: 4. CDR3 sequence: CASSLRQGNSPLHF. The CDR3 bases are TGTGCCAGCAGCCTTCGACAGGGGAATTCACCCCTCCACTTT. The complete variable domain, with remaining parts taken from reference TRBV9 and TRBJ1-6, reads DSGVTQTPKHLITATGQRVTLRCSPRSGDLSVYWYQQSLDQGLQFLIQYYNGEERAKGNILERFSAQQFPDLHSELNLSSLELGDSALYFCASSLRQGNSPLHFGNGTRLTVT.

The genes are TRBV7-2 and TRBJ2-7; D is unclear. The germline V and J ends were trimmed by 4 bases and 2 bases, with 9 bases remaining between them. The CDR3 sequence is 13 residues long. Germline V gene sequence: CDR1 SGHTA, CDR2 FQGNSA. The DNA of the CDR3 is TGTGCCAGCAGCTCCGGAGCCCCCTACGAGCAGTACTTC. Translation: CASSSGAPYEQYF.

The gene calls are TRBV19 and TRBJ2-3; 10 nucleotides align to TRBD2. The CDR3 covers 15 residues. The ends lost 6 bases at V and 4 bases at J; junction bases unmatched: 7. The germline gives CDR1 LNHDA, CDR2 SQIVND (reference sequence). CDR3 sequence reads: CASSQAGGPSDTQYF. The CDR3 DNA follows: TGTGCCAGTAGCCAAGCGGGGGGGCCGTCAGATACGCAGTATTTT.

The rearrangement uses TRBV7-6 and TRBJ1-6, with D possibly being TRBD1 (6 bases). The CDR3 is 14 amino acids. The V end was cut by 5 bases, the J end by 5 bases, with 10 bases between. CDR1 and CDR2 (germline): SGHVS, FNYEAQ. The CDR3 protein is CASSVDRNNSPLHF. The CDR3 DNA sequence: TGTGCCAGCAGCGTTGACAGGAATAATTCACCCCTCCACTTT.

The chain is built from TRBV2 and TRBJ1-6, with unresolved D. V lost 3 bases to trimming and J lost 9 bases, with 12 bases between them. This CDR3 comprises 14 residues. In germline, CDR1 is SNHLY, CDR2 FYNNEI. In nucleotides, the CDR3 is TGTGCCAGCAGTGATGAGGTAACGGGTTCACCCCTCCACTTT. It translates to CASSDEVTGSPLHF.

The chain recombines TRBV7-9 with TRBJ2-1, with TRBD2 matching over 10 bases. Germline V gives CDR1 SEHNR, CDR2 FQNEAQ (reference sequence). The CDR3 length is 18 residues. V lost 6 bases to trimming and J lost 7 bases; unmatched junction nucleotides: 18. The DNA for the CDR3 is TGTGCCAGCAGTCCTCCTCTTCTAAGCGGGGGGGCCGGGAATGAGCAGTTCTTC. As protein: CASSPPLLSGGAGNEQFF.

This chain uses TRBV19 with TRBJ1-5; 8 bases fit TRBD1. J gave up 3 bases and V 3 bases, and 10 bases lay outside the gene matches. This CDR3 is 17 amino acids long. Germline loops: CDR1 LNHDA, CDR2 SQIVND (reference sequence). CDR3 residues: CASSIRPGQAHNQPQHF. The CDR3 DNA follows: TGTGCCAGTAGTATCCGGCCGGGACAGGCACACAATCAGCCCCAGCATTTT. Variable domain in full (rest from reference TRBV19 and TRBJ1-5): DGGITQSPKYLFRKEGQNVTLSCEQNLNHDAMYWYRQDPGQGLRLIYYSQIVNDFQKGDIAEGYSVSREKKESFPLTVTSAQKNPTAFYLCASSIRPGQAHNQPQHFGDGTRLSIL.

The chain uses TRBV11-1 and TRBJ1-1; perhaps TRBD1 as D (5 bases). Trimming stripped 3 bases from V and 0 bases from J, with 8 bases between. The CDR3 covers 14 residues. Per germline, CDR1 SGHAT and CDR2 FQDESV (reference sequence). The CDR3 loop is CASSFTRVNTEAFF. The CDR3 bases are TGTGCCAGCAGCTTTACCAGGGTGAACACTGAAGCTTTCTTT. The full variable domain, rest sourced from reference TRBV11-1 and TRBJ1-1, is EAEVAQSPRYKITEKSQAVAFWCDPISGHATLYWYRQILGQGPELLVQFQDESVVDDSQLPKDRFSAERLKGVDSTLKIQPAELGDSAMYLCASSFTRVNTEAFFGQGTRLTVV.

V and J are TRBV24-1 and TRBJ2-5, with D maybe TRBD2 (6 bases). Germline V gene sequence: CDR1 KGHDR, CDR2 SFDVKD. Between the trimmed V and J ends, which lost 9 bases and 5 bases, there was a span of 12 bases. This CDR3 is built from 12 residues. This chain's CDR3 is CATSGEGETQYF. As DNA, the CDR3 is TGTGCCACCTCGGGGGAAGGGGAGACCCAGTACTTC.

The table lists this clone with a count of one. V and J are TRBV6-5 and TRBJ1-2; 8 bases fit TRBD1. Per the germline V gene, CDR1 is MNHEY and CDR2 is SVGAGI. Trimming removed 6 bases from V and 4 bases from J; junction bases left unmatched: 10. This CDR3 is 15 amino acids long. The CDR3 DNA reads as TGTGCCAGCAGCCCCTCGGGACAGGTGATCTATGGCTACACCTTC. The encoded protein is CASSPSGQVIYGYTF.

V usage is TRBV4-3 and J usage is TRBJ1-4; tentatively, D is TRBD1 (6 bases). The CDR3 has 16 amino acids. Germline V gives CDR1 LGHNA, CDR2 YSLEER. V lost 0 bases, J lost 5 bases, and 13 bases lay in between. The CDR3 reads CASSQEWGQINEKLFF. CDR3 nucleotide sequence: TGCGCCAGCAGCCAAGAGTGGGGGCAGATCAATGAAAAACTGTTTTTT.

The rearrangement uses TRBV4-2 and TRBJ1-2, with a possible D match to TRBD1 (6 bases). Looked up from germline, CDR1 is LGHNA and CDR2 is YNFKEQ. The CDR3 is made up of 15 amino acids. Trimming stripped 0 bases from V and 4 bases from J, with 12 bases between. CDR3 region: CASSQDRTEIYGYTF. DNA of the CDR3: TGTGCCAGCAGCCAAGACCGGACAGAGATCTATGGCTACACCTTC.

The CDR3: CASSQGWRTSLYEQYF. The CDR3 coding sequence is TGTGCCAGCAGCCAAGGGTGGAGGACTAGTCTCTACGAGCAGTACTTC. This rearrangement joins TRBV3-1 (or the pseudogene TRBV3-2) to TRBJ2-7, with 7 bases identical to TRBD2. This CDR3 has 16 amino acids. The V and J ends lost 1 base and 3 bases, in that order; junction bases with no gene match: 9. CDR1 is LGHDT, CDR2 YNNKEL, per germline (reference sequence).